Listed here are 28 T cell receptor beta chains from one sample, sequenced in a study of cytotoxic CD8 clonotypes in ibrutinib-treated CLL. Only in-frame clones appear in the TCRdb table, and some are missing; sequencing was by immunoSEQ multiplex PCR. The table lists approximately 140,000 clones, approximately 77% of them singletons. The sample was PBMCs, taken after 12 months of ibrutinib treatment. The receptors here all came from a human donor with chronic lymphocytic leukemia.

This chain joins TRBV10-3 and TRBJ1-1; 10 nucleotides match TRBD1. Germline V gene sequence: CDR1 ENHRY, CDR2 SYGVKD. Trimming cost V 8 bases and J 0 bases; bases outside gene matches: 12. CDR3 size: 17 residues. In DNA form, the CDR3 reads TGTGCCATCCAGAAGGGACAGGGGTCGACGCTGAACACTGAAGCTTTCTTT. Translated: CAIQKGQGSTLNTEAFF.

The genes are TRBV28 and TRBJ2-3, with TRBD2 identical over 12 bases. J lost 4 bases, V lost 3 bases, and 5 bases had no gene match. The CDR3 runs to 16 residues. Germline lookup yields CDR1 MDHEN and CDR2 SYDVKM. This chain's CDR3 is CASSFLAGGRADTQYF. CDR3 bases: TGTGCCAGCAGTTTCCTAGCGGGAGGGCGAGCAGATACGCAGTATTTT.

The CDR3 nucleotides read TGTGCCAGCAGCTTGTTAGGGGAGGAGTCGGGTGAGCAGTTCTTC. Protein product: CASSLLGEESGEQFF. J is TRBJ2-1 and V is TRBV5-6; D might be TRBD2 (6 bases). Germline V gene data show CDR1 as SGHDT and CDR2 as YYEEEE. Trimming removed 1 base at V and 9 bases at J, with 17 bases between. The CDR3 totals 15 residues.

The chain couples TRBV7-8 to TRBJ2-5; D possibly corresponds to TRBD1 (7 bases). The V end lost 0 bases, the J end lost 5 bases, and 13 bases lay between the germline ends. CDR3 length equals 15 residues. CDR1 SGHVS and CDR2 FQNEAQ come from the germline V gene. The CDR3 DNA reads TGTGCCAGCAGCTTAGCGGGGGGACAGTGGGAGACCCAGTACTTC. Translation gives CASSLAGGQWETQYF.

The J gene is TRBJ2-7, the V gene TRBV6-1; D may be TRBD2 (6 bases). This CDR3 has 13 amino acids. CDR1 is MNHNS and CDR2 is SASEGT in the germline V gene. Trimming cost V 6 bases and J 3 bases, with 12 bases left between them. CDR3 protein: CASRGLILYEQYF. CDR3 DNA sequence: TGTGCCAGCAGGGGACTGATACTCTACGAGCAGTACTTC.

The CDR3: CAWSVLGYNEQFF. The DNA of the CDR3 is TGTGCCTGGAGTGTACTGGGCTACAATGAGCAGTTCTTC. This rearrangement joins TRBV30 to TRBJ2-1; D is unclear. The CDR3 is 13 amino acids. Trimming removed 0 bases at V and 3 bases at J, with 6 bases between. From germline, CDR1 is GTSNPN and CDR2 SVGIG (reference sequence).

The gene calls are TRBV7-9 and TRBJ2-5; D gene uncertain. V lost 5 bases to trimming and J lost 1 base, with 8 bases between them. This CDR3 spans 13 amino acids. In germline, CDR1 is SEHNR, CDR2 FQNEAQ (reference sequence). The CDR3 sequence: CASSNKGQETQYF. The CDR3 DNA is TGTGCCAGCAGCAACAAAGGCCAAGAGACCCAGTACTTC.

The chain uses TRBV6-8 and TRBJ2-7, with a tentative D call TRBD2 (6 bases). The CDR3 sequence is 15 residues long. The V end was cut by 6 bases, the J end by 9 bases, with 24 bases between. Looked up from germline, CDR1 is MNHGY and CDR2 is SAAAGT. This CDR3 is CASRQPLADITRQYF. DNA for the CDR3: TGTGCCAGCAGACAACCTTTAGCGGATATTACGCGGCAGTACTTC.

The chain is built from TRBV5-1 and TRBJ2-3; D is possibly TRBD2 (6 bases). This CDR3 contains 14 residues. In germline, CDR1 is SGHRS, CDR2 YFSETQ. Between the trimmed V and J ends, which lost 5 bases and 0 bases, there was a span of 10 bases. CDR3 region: CASRRDASTDTQYF. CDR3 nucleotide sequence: TGCGCCAGCAGGCGGGACGCTAGCACAGATACGCAGTATTTT. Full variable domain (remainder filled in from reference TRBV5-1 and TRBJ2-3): KAGVTQTPRYLIKTRGQQVTLSCSPISGHRSVSWYQQTPGQGLQFLFEYFSETQRNKGNFPGRFSGRQFSNSRSEMNVSTLELGDSALYLCASRRDASTDTQYFGPGTRLTVL.

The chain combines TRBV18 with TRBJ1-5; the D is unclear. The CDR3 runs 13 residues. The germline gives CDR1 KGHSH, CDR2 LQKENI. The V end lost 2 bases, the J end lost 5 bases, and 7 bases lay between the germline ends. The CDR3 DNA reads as TGTGCCAGCTCACCAGGAACAGATCAGCCCCAGCATTTT. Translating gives CASSPGTDQPQHF.

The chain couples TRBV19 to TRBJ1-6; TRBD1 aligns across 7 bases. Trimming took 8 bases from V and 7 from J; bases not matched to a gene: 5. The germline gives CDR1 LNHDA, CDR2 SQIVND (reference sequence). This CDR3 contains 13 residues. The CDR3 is CASRRDRNSPLHF. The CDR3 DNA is TGTGCCAGTCGCCGGGACAGAAATTCACCCCTCCACTTT.

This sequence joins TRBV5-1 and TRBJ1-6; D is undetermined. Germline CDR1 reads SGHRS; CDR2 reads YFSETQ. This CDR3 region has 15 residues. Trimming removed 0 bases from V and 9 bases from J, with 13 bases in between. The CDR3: CASSLVGGVGSPLHF. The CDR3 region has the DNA TGCGCCAGCAGCTTGGTAGGTGGGGTAGGTTCACCCCTCCACTTT. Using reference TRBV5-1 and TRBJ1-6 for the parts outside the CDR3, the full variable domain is KAGVTQTPRYLIKTRGQQVTLSCSPISGHRSVSWYQQTPGQGLQFLFEYFSETQRNKGNFPGRFSGRQFSNSRSEMNVSTLELGDSALYLCASSLVGGVGSPLHFGNGTRLTVT.

The CDR3 DNA is TGCGCCAGCAGCCCCGCCTACGGCGGGAGGGAAGAGACCCAGTACTTC. Translating gives CASSPAYGGREETQYF. This chain uses TRBV4-3 with TRBJ2-5; 9 nucleotides line up with TRBD2. The length of the CDR3 is 16 residues. Germline V gene data show CDR1 as LGHNA and CDR2 as YSLEER. The V segment lost 4 bases and the J segment 3 bases; nucleotides outside the gene matches: 9.

The CDR3 sequence is CASSERGHEQFF. The CDR3 DNA follows: TGTGCCAGCAGCGAGAGGGGCCATGAGCAGTTCTTC. The rearrangement uses TRBV9 and TRBJ2-1; D could derive from TRBD1 or TRBD2 (5 bases each). The germline V gene encodes CDR1 SGDLS and CDR2 YYNGEE. The V end lost 3 bases, the J end lost 8 bases, and 9 bases lay between the germline ends. The CDR3 is made up of 12 amino acids.

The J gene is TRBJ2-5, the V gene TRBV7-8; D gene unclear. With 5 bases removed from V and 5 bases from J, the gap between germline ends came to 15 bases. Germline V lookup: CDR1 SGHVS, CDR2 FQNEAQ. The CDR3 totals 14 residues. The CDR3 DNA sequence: TGTGCCAGCAGCCCACCTACTGTCCGGGAGACCCAGTACTTC. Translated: CASSPPTVRETQYF.

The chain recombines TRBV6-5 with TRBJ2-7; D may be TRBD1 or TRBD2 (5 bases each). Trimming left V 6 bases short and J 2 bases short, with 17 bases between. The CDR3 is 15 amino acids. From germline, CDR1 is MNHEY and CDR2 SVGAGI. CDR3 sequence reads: CASRNYRGRTYEQYF. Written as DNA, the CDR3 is TGTGCCAGCAGAAACTATCGGGGCCGAACCTACGAGCAGTACTTC.

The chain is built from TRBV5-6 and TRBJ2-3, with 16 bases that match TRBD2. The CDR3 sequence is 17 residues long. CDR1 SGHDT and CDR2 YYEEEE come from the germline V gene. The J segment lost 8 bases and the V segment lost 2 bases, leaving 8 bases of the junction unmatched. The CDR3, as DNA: TGTGCCAGCAGCTTACCGGGACTAGCGGGAGGGAGGGGTACGCAGTATTTT. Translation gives CASSLPGLAGGRGTQYF.

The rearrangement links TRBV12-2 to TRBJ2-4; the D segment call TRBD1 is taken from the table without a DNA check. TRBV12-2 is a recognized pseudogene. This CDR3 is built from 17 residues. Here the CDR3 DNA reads TGTGCAAGTCGCTCGAGAACAGGGATCTGGGCCAAAAACATTCAGTACTTC. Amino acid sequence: CASRSRTGIWAKNIQYF.

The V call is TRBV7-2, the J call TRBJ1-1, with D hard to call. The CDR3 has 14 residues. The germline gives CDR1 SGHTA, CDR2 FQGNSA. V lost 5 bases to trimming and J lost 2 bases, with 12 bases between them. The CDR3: CASSPRYLNTEAFF. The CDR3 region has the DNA TGTGCCAGCAGCCCCCGATATCTTAACACTGAAGCTTTCTTT.

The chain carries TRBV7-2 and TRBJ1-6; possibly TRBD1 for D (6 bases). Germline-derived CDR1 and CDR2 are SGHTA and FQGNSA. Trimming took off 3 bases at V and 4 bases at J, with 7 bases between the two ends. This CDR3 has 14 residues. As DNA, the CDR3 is TGTGCCAGCAGCTTGACAGGATATAATTCACCCCTCCACTTT. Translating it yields CASSLTGYNSPLHF.

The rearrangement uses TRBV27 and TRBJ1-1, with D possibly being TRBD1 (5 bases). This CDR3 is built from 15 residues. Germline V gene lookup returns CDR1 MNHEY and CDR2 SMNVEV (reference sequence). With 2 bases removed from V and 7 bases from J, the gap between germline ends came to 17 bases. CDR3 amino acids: CASSLETGQKFEAFF. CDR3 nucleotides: TGTGCCAGCAGTTTAGAAACAGGCCAAAAGTTTGAAGCTTTCTTT.

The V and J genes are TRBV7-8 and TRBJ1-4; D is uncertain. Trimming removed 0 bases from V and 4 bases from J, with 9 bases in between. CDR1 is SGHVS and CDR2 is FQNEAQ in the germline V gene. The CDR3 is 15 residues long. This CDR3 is CASSLAAVNNEKLFF. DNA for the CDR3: TGTGCCAGCAGCTTAGCGGCCGTTAATAATGAAAAACTGTTTTTT.

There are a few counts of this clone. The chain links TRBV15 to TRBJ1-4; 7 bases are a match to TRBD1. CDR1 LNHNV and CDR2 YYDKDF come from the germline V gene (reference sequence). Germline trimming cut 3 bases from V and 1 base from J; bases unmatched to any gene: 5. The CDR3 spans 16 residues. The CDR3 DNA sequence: TGTGCCACCAGCAGCGGGACAGCACGAACTAATGAAAAACTGTTTTTT. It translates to CATSSGTARTNEKLFF.

This chain's CDR3 is CASSRTSTYEQYF. The DNA of the CDR3 is TGTGCCAGTAGTCGGACCTCTACCTACGAGCAGTACTTC. The genes are TRBV19 and TRBJ2-7, with D hard to call. Germline loops: CDR1 LNHDA, CDR2 SQIVND (reference sequence). CDR3 length: 13 amino acids. V lost 5 bases to trimming and J lost 2 bases, with 10 bases between them.

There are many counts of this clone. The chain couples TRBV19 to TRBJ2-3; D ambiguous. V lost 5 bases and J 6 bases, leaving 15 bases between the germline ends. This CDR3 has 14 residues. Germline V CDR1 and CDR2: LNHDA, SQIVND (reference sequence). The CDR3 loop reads CASSPPLRSDTQYF. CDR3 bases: TGTGCCAGTAGTCCCCCCCTTAGATCTGATACGCAGTATTTT.

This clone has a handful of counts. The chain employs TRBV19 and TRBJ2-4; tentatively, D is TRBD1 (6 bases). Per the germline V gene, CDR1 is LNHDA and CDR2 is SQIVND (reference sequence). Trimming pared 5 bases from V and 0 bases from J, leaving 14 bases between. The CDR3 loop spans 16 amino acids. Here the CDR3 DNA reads TGTGCCAGTAGTGGTAGGACAGCCCTAGCCAAAAACATTCAGTACTTC. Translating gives CASSGRTALAKNIQYF.

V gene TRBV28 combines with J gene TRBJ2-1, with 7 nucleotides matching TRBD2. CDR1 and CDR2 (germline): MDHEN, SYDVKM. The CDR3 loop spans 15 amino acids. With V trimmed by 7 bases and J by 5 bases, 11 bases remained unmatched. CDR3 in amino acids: CASTDPWTRDNEQFF. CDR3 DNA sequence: TGTGCCAGCACCGATCCCTGGACTAGGGACAATGAGCAGTTCTTC.

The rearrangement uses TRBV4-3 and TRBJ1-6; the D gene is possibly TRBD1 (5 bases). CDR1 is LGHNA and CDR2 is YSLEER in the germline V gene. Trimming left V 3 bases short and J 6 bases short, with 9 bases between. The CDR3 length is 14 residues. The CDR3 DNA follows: TGCGCCAGCAGCCATCAGGGACCTAATTCACCCCTCCACTTT. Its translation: CASSHQGPNSPLHF.